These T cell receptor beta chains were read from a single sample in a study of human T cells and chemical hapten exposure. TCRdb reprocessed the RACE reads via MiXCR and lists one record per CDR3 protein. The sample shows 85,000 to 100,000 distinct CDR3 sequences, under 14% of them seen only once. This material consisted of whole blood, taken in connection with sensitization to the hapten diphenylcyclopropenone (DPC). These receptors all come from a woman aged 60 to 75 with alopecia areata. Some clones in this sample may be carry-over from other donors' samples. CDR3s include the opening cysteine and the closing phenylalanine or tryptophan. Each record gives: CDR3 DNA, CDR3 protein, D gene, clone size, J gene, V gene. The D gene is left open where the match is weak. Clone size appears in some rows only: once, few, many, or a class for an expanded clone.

DNA: TGCGCCAGCAGCCCCCGGGTGGCAGATACGCAGTATTTT
CDR3: CASSPRVADTQYF
D: .
size: few
J: TRBJ2-3
V: TRBV5-1

DNA: TGTGCCAGCAGTGCACAGGGGGCGAGCACAGATACGCAGTATTTT
CDR3: CASSAQGASTDTQYF
D: TRBD1
size: few
J: TRBJ2-3
V: TRBV12-3/TRBV12-4

DNA: TGTGCCAGTAGTAGACGGGACAGTAAAGTGAGCGGTACCTACGAGCAGTACTTC
CDR3: CASSRRDSKVSGTYEQYF
D: TRBD1
size: many
J: TRBJ2-7
V: TRBV19

DNA: TGTGCCAGCAGCGTATGGCGGGGGGGCGTTACAGATACGCAGTATTTT
CDR3: CASSVWRGGVTDTQYF
D: TRBD2
size: .
J: TRBJ2-3
V: TRBV9

DNA: TGTGCCAGCAGTGAGCGGCAGGGGCTCATTGGCAATCAGCCCCAGCATTTT
CDR3: CASSERQGLIGNQPQHF
D: .
size: many
J: TRBJ1-5
V: TRBV6-1

DNA: TGTGCCAGCAGCTTGGAATGGATTCAAGAGACCCAGTACTTC
CDR3: CASSLEWIQETQYF
D: .
size: many
J: TRBJ2-5
V: TRBV7-9

DNA: TGCGCCAGCAGCCGTCGCTTGGGGAACACTGAAGCTTTCTTT
CDR3: CASSRRLGNTEAFF
D: .
size: .
J: TRBJ1-1
V: TRBV4-1

DNA: TGCAGCGTTGATTTGGTCTATGGCTACACCTTC
CDR3: CSVDLVYGYTF
D: .
size: many
J: TRBJ1-2
V: TRBV29-1

DNA: TGTGCCAGCAGTGAATATCTAGCGGGGGGGCCCCAAAACACCGGGGAGCTGTTTTTT
CDR3: CASSEYLAGGPQNTGELFF
D: TRBD2
size: many
J: TRBJ2-2
V: TRBV25-1

DNA: TGCAGTGCTCCGACCTGGGCAGCGGCCACTGAAGTTTTCTTT
CDR3: CSAPTWAAATEVFF
D: .
size: .
J: TRBJ1-1
V: TRBV20-1